This T cell receptor beta chain emerged from a study of T cells in tuberculosis. Study details: This South African cohort compared adolescents with or without latent tuberculosis against adults with active tuberculosis.

The data were produced by immunoSEQ multiplex PCR, yet TCRdb's version contains in-frame clones alone and is incomplete. The table has 25,000 to 35,000 clones, around 95% seen once. Germline-derived CDR1 and CDR2 are SGHNT and YENEEA. V shed 6 bases, J shed 7 bases, and the junction held 7 bases outside the gene matches. The CDR3 loop spans 15 amino acids. V gene TRBV11-3 combines with J gene TRBJ2-1, with 12 bases identical to TRBD2. Material for sequencing was PBMCs. The clonotype comes from a donor aged 10 to 29 with latent tuberculosis or without tuberculosis infection. CDR3 bases: TGTGCCAGCAGTCTAGCGGGAGGGCCTTCTAATGAGCAGTTCTTC. Its translation: CASSLAGGPSNEQFF.